The clone carrying this TCR beta chain appeared a few times. Measured with immunoSEQ multiplex PCR; TCRdb has only the in-frame clones, and not every one. The sample comprises nearly 200,000 clones, around four fifths of which are singletons, and less than 20% rests with the top ten. This sample is part of a study of blood T cell repertoires in COVID-19. Study at large: The United States, Italy and Spain were the sources of the acute and convalescent COVID-19 samples.

Losses at the gene ends were 1 base for V and 4 bases for J; bases not matched to a gene: 6. The CDR3 has 15 residues. The germline CDR1 and CDR2 sequences are LNHNV and YYDKDF (reference sequence). The TCR was taken from a human donor in a cohort sampled during active COVID-19. The sequencing sample was made of peripheral blood. This sequence joins TRBV15 and TRBJ1-2; 7 bases align to TRBD1. CDR3 residues: CATSRVVTGAYGYTF. CDR3 DNA: TGTGCCACCAGCAGAGTAGTCACAGGGGCCTATGGCTACACCTTC.